Listed below are T cell receptor beta chains from one sample, sequenced in a study of shared T cell receptors in the human thymus. Using immunoSEQ multiplex PCR, the repertoire was profiled, and TCRdb retains in-frame clones only, with some absent. The top ten hold 0.0094% of the sample, which has hundreds of thousands of clones, around 87% seen once. These records were also assigned to another study, of human thymus T cells.

Sequences were obtained from thymocytes. The receptors originated from a boy under two years old with a congenital heart defect. CDR3s include the opening cysteine and the closing phenylalanine or tryptophan. Fields, in order: clone size, D gene, V gene, J gene, CDR3 DNA, CDR3 protein. The D gene is left open where the match is weak. Size values are once, few and many counts, or a class for expanded clones, and some rows have none.

>.|.|TRBV5-6|TRBJ2-7
TGTGCCAGCAGCAATTATAAAAACAGGGGCGGGAACGAGCAGTACTTC
CASSNYKNRGGNEQYF
>.|.|TRBV7-9|TRBJ2-1
TGTGCCAGCAGCTTTTCCAGGTTAGATGAGCAGTTCTTC
CASSFSRLDEQFF
>.|TRBD2|TRBV9|TRBJ2-1
TGTGCCAGCAGCGTAGGCGGGGGGCGGGAGCGCGATGAGCAGTTCTTC
CASSVGGGRERDEQFF
>.|TRBD1|TRBV6-5|TRBJ1-5
TGTGCCAGCAGTTACTCCGGGACAGGTTATCAGCCCCAGCATTTT
CASSYSGTGYQPQHF
>.|.|TRBV29-1|TRBJ1-4
TGCAGCGTTGGGCCCCTCAACCCCAATGAAAAACTGTTTTTT
CSVGPLNPNEKLFF
>.|TRBD2|TRBV7-6|TRBJ2-7
TGTGCCAGCAGCTCCCAGCGGGGACCCTACGAGCAGTACTTC
CASSSQRGPYEQYF
>.|.|TRBV7-2|TRBJ1-3
TGTGCCAGCAGCTTAAACAGCAAATGGCCTGGAAACACCATATATTTT
CASSLNSKWPGNTIYF
>few|TRBD1|TRBV28|TRBJ1-5
TGTGCCAGCACTATATCCGGGACAGGGAATCAGCCCCAGCATTTT
CASTISGTGNQPQHF
>.|.|TRBV20-1|TRBJ2-1
TGCAGTGCTTCCCGTCATGAGCAGTTCTTC
CSASRHEQFF
>.|.|TRBV11-2|TRBJ2-7
TGTGCCAGCAGCTTAGCGGATCCGAGGAGAGCCTACGAGCAGTACTTC
CASSLADPRRAYEQYF
>.|TRBD2|TRBV6-6|TRBJ2-3
TGTGCCAGCAGGGGACTAGCGGGGGCAGATACGCAGTATTTT
CASRGLAGADTQYF
>.|TRBD2|TRBV5-1|TRBJ2-1
TGCGCCAGCAGCGGGGCGGCCGGGACTACCTATTACAATGAGCAGTTCTTC
CASSGAAGTTYYNEQFF
>.|.|TRBV6-1|TRBJ2-7
TGTGCCAGCAGGGGCCGGGGAGCCGGGGAGCAGTACTTC
CASRGRGAGEQYF
>.|TRBD2|TRBV5-4|TRBJ2-7
TGTGCCAGCAGCTCCCGGACTAGCGGGTTGACCTACGAGCAGTACTTC
CASSSRTSGLTYEQYF
>.|.|TRBV10-3|TRBJ1-2
TGTGCCATCAGTGAGTCGCGGAAGGAGGGCCTGAGGTACTATGGCTACACCTTC
CAISESRKEGLRYYGYTF
>.|TRBD2|TRBV28|TRBJ2-2
TGTGCCAGCGGTGGACTAGCGGGATACACCGGGGAGCTGTTTTTT
CASGGLAGYTGELFF
>few|.|TRBV28|TRBJ1-1
TGTGCACACGGTGATCGGAGGACTGAAGCTTTCTTT
CAHGDRRTEAFF
>.|.|TRBV7-2|TRBJ1-1
TGTGCCAGCAGCTTAGGGCAGGGGCGAGCTTTCTTT
CASSLGQGRAFF
>.|.|TRBV6-1|TRBJ1-1
TGTGCCAGCAGAATCCGGTCACAGGAATACACTGAAGCTTTCTTT
CASRIRSQEYTEAFF
>.|TRBD1|TRBV11-2|TRBJ2-7
TGTGCCAGCAGCCCTAGCCGGGACAGGGGTACCTACGAGCAGTACTTC
CASSPSRDRGTYEQYF
>.|.|TRBV2|TRBJ1-1
TGTGCCAGCAGTTCGTCCGGGGACACTGAAGCTTTCTTT
CASSSSGDTEAFF
>.|TRBD2|TRBV7-9|TRBJ2-2
TGTGCCAGCAGCCCGGGACTAGCGGGACCGAACACCGGGGAGCTGTTTTTT
CASSPGLAGPNTGELFF
>.|.|TRBV4-3|TRBJ1-1
TGCGCCAGCAGCCAAGGGGGCTCGGGTGAAGCTTTCTTT
CASSQGGSGEAFF
>.|TRBD1|TRBV7-9|TRBJ1-1
TGTGCCAGCAGCTTTGGTAGTAACCCGGGACAGGGAGCTTTCTTT
CASSFGSNPGQGAFF
>.|.|TRBV28|TRBJ1-2
TGTGCCAGCACCGCTTTTCCGTCCTCAACAAACTATGGCTACACCTTC
CASTAFPSSTNYGYTF
>.|TRBD1|TRBV19|TRBJ1-6
TGTGCCAGTAGTGCGGACAGGGGACTTCTTAATTCACCCCTCCACTTT
CASSADRGLLNSPLHF
>.|TRBD1|TRBV19|TRBJ1-5
TGTGCCAGTAGTATAGGACAGGGGGTGAACGGCAATCAGCCCCAGCATTTT
CASSIGQGVNGNQPQHF
>.|.|TRBV28|TRBJ1-6
TGTGCCAGCAGTCCGTATAATTCACCCCTCCACTTT
CASSPYNSPLHF
>.|TRBD1|TRBV6-5|TRBJ2-7
TGTGCCAGCAGCACGGGACAGGCTCTTTCCTACGAGCAGTACTTC
CASSTGQALSYEQYF
>.|.|TRBV5-8|TRBJ2-7
TGTGCCAGCAGCTCTCACTACGGGCAGTACTTC
CASSSHYGQYF
>.|.|TRBV28|TRBJ2-5
TGTGCCAGCAGTTTAGCGGGGACTCCACAAGAGACCCAGTACTTC
CASSLAGTPQETQYF
>.|.|TRBV29-1|TRBJ2-3
TGCAGCGTTTGGCGGGAAACGGGTTCACCAGATACGCAGTATTTT
CSVWRETGSPDTQYF
>.|TRBD1|TRBV30|TRBJ1-4
TGTGCCTGGAAGGCCGGACAGGGGGCTTTTGAAAAACTGTTTTTT
CAWKAGQGAFEKLFF
>.|TRBD1|TRBV28|TRBJ1-2
TGTGCCAGCAGTTTTTTCCTGTCGGGGGTACCGGGACAGGACTATGGCTACACCTTC
CASSFFLSGVPGQDYGYTF
>.|.|TRBV4-1|TRBJ2-7
TGCGCCAGCAGCCAAGCCTCCCTTCAAAAACTGTACTTC
CASSQASLQKLYF
>.|TRBD1|TRBV5-1|TRBJ1-2
TGCGCCAGCAGCTTGGTGGGACAGGGCCGGGATACTAACTATGGCTACACCTTC
CASSLVGQGRDTNYGYTF
>.|TRBD1|TRBV4-3|TRBJ2-5
TGCGCCAGCAGCCGACTGGACCCCGGGACAGGCCAAGAGACCCAGTACTTC
CASSRLDPGTGQETQYF
>.|.|TRBV15|TRBJ2-3
TGTGCCACCAGCAGAGATACCGGCGGGGAGACTAGCACAGATACGCAGTATTTT
CATSRDTGGETSTDTQYF